Listed below are T cell receptor beta chains from one sample, sequenced in a study of response to subunit inactivated influenza vaccine. MiXCR was run by TCRdb on the RT-PCR reads, yielding one entry per CDR3 protein. The sample has 490,000 or so distinct CDR3 sequences, around 8% seen once. Sequences were derived from PBMCs from blood, sampled roughly 24 months after vaccination. These receptors originate from a man aged 45 to 70 who received an inactivated influenza vaccine. The CDR3 runs from the conserved cysteine through the conserved F or W. D genes are given only for firm matches. Part of the rows lack a size; the others show once, few, many or a class for expanded clones.

>TRBD1|TRBV6-4|TRBJ2-1|many
TGTGCCAGCAGTCCCTCGGGACAGGGTCTCAATGAGCAGTTCTTC
CASSPSGQGLNEQFF
>TRBD2|TRBV7-9|TRBJ2-1|many
TGTGCCAGCAGCATGGGACTAGCGGGAGCTAATGAGCAGTTCTTC
CASSMGLAGANEQFF
>TRBD1|TRBV7-2|TRBJ2-7|few
TGTGCCAGCAGCCTACGGACAGGGTCTAGGTACGAGCAGTACTTC
CASSLRTGSRYEQYF
>NA|TRBV5-1|TRBJ2-7|many
TGTGCCAGCAGCTTGGCCGGAGTCTCCTACGAGCAGTACTTC
CASSLAGVSYEQYF
>TRBD1|TRBV20-1|TRBJ2-1|many
TGCAGTGCCCTCGGGGCAGGACAGGCAAATGAGCAGTTCTTC
CSALGAGQANEQFF
>NA|TRBV7-9|TRBJ2-2|many
TGTGCCAGCAGCTTATCCGGAAAGAACACCGGGGAGCTGTTTTTT
CASSLSGKNTGELFF
>NA|TRBV19|TRBJ2-7|few
TGTGCCAGTAGTCGGTCAGATTCCTACGAGCAGTACTTC
CASSRSDSYEQYF
>TRBD2|TRBV20-1|TRBJ2-3|many
TGCAGTGCTAGAGGCTCCAGTAGCGGGAGGGGCACAGATACGCAGTATTTT
CSARGSSSGRGTDTQYF
>NA|TRBV18|TRBJ2-2|many
TGTGCCTCTTCCCCAGCGGCCAACACCGGGGAGCTGTTTTTT
CASSPAANTGELFF
>NA|TRBV12-3/TRBV12-4|TRBJ2-1|many
TGTGCCAGCAGTCCACTCGGGACCTTCGATGAGCAGTTCTTC
CASSPLGTFDEQFF
>NA|TRBV5-1|TRBJ1-2|many
TGCGCCAGCAGCTCGGAGGGGGTGAATGGCTACACCTTC
CASSSEGVNGYTF
>NA|TRBV15|TRBJ2-7|many
TGTGCCACCAGCAGAGATCGGAACTACGAGCAGTACTTC
CATSRDRNYEQYF
>NA|TRBV5-5|TRBJ2-3|few
TGTGCCAGCAGCTTGGCCCGGACGGTGATCACAGATACGCAGTATTTT
CASSLARTVITDTQYF
>TRBD2|TRBV20-1|TRBJ2-2|few
TGCAGTGCTAGAGATGCTAGCGGGGGGAACACCGGGGAGCTGTTTTTT
CSARDASGGNTGELFF
>NA|TRBV4-3|TRBJ2-1|NA
TGCGCCAGCAGCCAAGACCCTCGACCGGACCAGGCCCCAATGCTGCAGTTCTTC
CASSQDPRPDQAPMLQFF
>TRBD1|TRBV20-1|TRBJ2-3|few
TGCAGTGCTAGAGACCCTGGGACAGGGGGCACAGATACGCAGTATTTT
CSARDPGTGGTDTQYF
>TRBD1|TRBV5-1|TRBJ2-2|many
TGCGCCAGCAGCCCGAACCTTGGGACAGCGAACACCGGGGAGCTGTTTTTT
CASSPNLGTANTGELFF
>NA|TRBV15|TRBJ2-3|many
TGTGCCACCAGCAGAGATCTCTTTGGCGATACGCAGTATTTT
CATSRDLFGDTQYF
>NA|TRBV29-1|TRBJ2-3|many
TGCAGCGTTGATAGGGGGGCAGATACGCAGTATTTT
CSVDRGADTQYF